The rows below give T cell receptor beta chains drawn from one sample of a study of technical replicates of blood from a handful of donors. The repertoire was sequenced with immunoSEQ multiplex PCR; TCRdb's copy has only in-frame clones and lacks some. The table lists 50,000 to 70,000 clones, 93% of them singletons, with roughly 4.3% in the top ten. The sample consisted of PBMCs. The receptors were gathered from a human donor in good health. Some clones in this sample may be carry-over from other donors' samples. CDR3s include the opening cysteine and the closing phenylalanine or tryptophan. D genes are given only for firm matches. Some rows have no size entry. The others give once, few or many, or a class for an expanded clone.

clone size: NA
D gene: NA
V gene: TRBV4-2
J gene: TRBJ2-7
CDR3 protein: CASSQTGLFYEQYF
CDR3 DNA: TGTGCCAGCAGCCAAACAGGGTTATTTTACGAGCAGTACTTC

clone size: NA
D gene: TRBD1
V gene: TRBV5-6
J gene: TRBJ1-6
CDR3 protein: CASSLYRDSGYSYNSPLHF
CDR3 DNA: TGTGCCAGCAGCTTGTACCGGGACAGCGGATACTCCTATAATTCACCCCTCCACTTT

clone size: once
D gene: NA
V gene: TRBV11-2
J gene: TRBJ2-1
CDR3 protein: CASSRPPQDEQFF
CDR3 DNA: TGTGCCAGCAGCCGCCCACCCCAGGATGAGCAGTTCTTC

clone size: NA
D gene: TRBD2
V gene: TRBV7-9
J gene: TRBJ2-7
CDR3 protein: CASSVPSGGRVYEQYF
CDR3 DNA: TGTGCCAGCAGCGTTCCTAGCGGGGGGCGAGTTTACGAGCAGTACTTC

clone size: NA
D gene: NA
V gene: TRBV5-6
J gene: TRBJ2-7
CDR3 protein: CASSLERWSTYEQYF
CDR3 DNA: TGTGCCAGCAGCTTGGAAAGGTGGAGTACCTACGAGCAGTACTTC

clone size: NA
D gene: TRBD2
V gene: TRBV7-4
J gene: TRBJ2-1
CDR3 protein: CASSPSGGVDNEQFF
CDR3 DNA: TGTGCCAGCAGCCCGAGCGGGGGAGTAGACAATGAGCAGTTCTTC

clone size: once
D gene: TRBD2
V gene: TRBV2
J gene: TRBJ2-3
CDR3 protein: CASSDQRGIADTQYF
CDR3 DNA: TGTGCCAGCAGTGACCAGCGGGGAATCGCAGATACGCAGTATTTT

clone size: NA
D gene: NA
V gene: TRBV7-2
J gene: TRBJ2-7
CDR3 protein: CASSQAAVYEQYF
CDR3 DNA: TGTGCCAGCAGCCAAGCGGCGGTCTACGAGCAGTACTTC

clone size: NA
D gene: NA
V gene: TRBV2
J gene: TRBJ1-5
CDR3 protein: CASSDRQANQPQHF
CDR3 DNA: TGTGCCAGCAGTGATAGGCAGGCTAATCAGCCCCAGCATTTT

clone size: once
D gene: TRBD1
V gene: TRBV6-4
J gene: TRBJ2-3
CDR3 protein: CASSATGGSTDTQYF
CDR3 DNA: TGTGCCAGCAGCGCTACAGGGGGGAGCACAGATACGCAGTATTTT

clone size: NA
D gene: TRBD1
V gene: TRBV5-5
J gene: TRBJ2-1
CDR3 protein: CASTQAGTVNNEQFF
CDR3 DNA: TGTGCCAGCACCCAAGCCGGGACAGTCAACAATGAGCAGTTCTTC

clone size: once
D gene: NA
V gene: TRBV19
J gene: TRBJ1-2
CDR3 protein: CASSLVRGQGTFGYTF
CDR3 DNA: TGTGCCAGTAGTTTAGTCCGAGGTCAAGGGACATTTGGCTACACCTTC

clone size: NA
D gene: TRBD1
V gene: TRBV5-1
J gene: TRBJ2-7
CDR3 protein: CASSWDLGQTYEQYF
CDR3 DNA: TGCGCCAGCAGCTGGGATCTGGGACAGACCTACGAGCAGTACTTC

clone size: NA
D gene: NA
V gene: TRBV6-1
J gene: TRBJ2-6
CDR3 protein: CASSEGPWGANVLTF
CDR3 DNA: TGTGCCAGCAGTGAAGGGCCTTGGGGGGCCAACGTCCTGACTTTC

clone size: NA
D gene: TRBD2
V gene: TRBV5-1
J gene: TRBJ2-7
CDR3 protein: CASSLLAGGPGEQYF
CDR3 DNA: TGCGCCAGCAGCTTACTAGCGGGGGGGCCGGGCGAGCAGTACTTC

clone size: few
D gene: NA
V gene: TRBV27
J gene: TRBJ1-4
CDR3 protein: CASSPRQNEKLFF
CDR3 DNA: TGTGCCAGCAGTCCGAGACAGAATGAAAAACTGTTTTTT

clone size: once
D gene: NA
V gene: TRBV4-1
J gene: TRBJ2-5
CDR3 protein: CASSQDEGLQMGRTQYF
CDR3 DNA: TGCGCCAGCAGCCAAGATGAAGGACTACAGATGGGGCGGACCCAGTACTTC

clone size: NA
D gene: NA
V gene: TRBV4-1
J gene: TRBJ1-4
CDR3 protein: CASSQVTVREKLFF
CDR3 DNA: TGCGCCAGCAGCCAAGTGACAGTTAGGGAAAAACTGTTTTTT

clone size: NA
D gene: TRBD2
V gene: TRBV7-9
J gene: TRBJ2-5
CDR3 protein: CASSPTSGAQETQYF
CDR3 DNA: TGTGCCAGCAGTCCAACTAGCGGAGCCCAAGAGACCCAGTACTTC

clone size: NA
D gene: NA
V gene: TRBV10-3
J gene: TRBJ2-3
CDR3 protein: CAISESGGILGTQYF
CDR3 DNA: TGTGCCATCAGTGAGTCAGGAGGGATTTTGGGTACGCAGTATTTT

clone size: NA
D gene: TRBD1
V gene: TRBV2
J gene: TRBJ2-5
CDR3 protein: CASRPGTGGRETQYF
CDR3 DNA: TGTGCCAGCAGACCCGGGACAGGGGGACGAGAGACCCAGTACTTC

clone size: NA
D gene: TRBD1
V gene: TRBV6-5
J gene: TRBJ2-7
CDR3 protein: CASRTPGQGAREQYF
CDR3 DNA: TGTGCCAGCAGAACGCCGGGACAGGGGGCGCGGGAGCAGTACTTC

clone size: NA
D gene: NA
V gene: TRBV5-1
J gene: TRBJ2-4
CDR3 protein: CASSLDSSKNIQYF
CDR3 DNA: TGCGCCAGCAGCTTGGACAGTTCCAAAAACATTCAGTACTTC

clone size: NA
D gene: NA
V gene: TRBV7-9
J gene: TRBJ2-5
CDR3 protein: CASSYELATQYF
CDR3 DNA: TGTGCCAGCAGCTATGAACTAGCGACCCAGTACTTC

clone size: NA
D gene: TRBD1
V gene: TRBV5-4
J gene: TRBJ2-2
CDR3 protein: CASSITGDNTGELFF
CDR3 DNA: TGTGCCAGCAGCATTACAGGGGACAACACCGGGGAGCTGTTTTTT

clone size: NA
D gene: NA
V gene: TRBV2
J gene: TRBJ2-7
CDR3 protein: CASRYGVGEQYF
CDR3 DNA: TGTGCCAGCAGGTACGGGGTGGGAGAGCAGTACTTC

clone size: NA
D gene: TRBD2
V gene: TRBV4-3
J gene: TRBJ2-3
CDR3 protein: CASSPTSGGATQYF
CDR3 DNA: TGCGCCAGCAGCCCGACTAGCGGGGGGGCTACGCAGTATTTT

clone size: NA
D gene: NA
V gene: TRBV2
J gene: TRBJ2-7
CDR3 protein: CASRSQGGEQYF
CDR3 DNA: TGTGCCAGCAGGTCCCAGGGAGGCGAGCAGTACTTC

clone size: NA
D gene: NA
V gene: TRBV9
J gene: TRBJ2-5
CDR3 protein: CASSPRRTWDF
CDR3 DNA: TGTGCCAGCAGCCCTCGCCGGACTTGGGACTTC

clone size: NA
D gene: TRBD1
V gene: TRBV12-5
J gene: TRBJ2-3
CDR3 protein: CASGRQGPDTQYF
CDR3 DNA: TGTGCTAGTGGACGACAGGGCCCAGATACGCAGTATTTT

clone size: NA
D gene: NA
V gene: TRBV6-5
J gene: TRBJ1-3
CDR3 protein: CASRGLGNTIYF
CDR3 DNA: TGTGCCAGCAGGGGGCTTGGAAACACCATATATTTT

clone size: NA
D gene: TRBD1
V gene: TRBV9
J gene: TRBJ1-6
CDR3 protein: CASSPGQGRSPLHF
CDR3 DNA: TGTGCCAGCAGCCCCGGACAGGGAAGGTCACCCCTCCACTTT

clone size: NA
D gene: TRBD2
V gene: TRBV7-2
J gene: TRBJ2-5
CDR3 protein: CASSTKRGQETQYF
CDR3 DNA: TGTGCCAGCAGCACAAAGCGGGGTCAAGAGACCCAGTACTTC

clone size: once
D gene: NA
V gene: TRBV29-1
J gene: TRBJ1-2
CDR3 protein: CSVVLSGMHGYTF
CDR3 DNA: TGCAGCGTAGTCCTGAGCGGGATGCATGGCTACACCTTC

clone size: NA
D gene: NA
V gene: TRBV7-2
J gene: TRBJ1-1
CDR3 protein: CASSPSTANTEAFF
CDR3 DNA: TGTGCCAGCAGCCCCAGCACAGCGAACACTGAAGCTTTCTTT